Presented here are 3 T cell receptor beta chains from one specimen sequenced in a study of T-cell reconstitution after alpha-beta-depleted transplantation in children. Unique molecular identifiers were used in preparing the TCRbeta library. TCRdb processed the PCR reads anew with MiXCR; each CDR3 protein has one entry. The table lists about 400,000 distinct CDR3 sequences, around 15% of them singletons. Sequencing was performed on PBMCs, mostly from graft donor cells, taken 360 days after TCRalphabeta/CD19-depleted stem cell transplant. Receptors originate from a boy younger than two who had a stem cell transplant for Wiskott-Aldrich syndrome, so the T cells may come from the graft donor.

The genes are TRBV10-3 and TRBJ2-5; TRBD2 agrees at 12 bases. Germline V lookup: CDR1 ENHRY, CDR2 SYGVKD. V trimming: 5 bases; J trimming: 4 bases; junction bases outside the gene matches: 8. There are 16 residues in the CDR3. DNA of the CDR3: TGTGCCATCAGTTCCCCTAGCGGGGGGGCCCGAGAGACCCAGTACTTC. Amino acid sequence: CAISSPSGGARETQYF.

This clonotype has just a few counts. V and J are TRBV29-1 and TRBJ2-1; D might be TRBD2 (5 bases). Per the germline V gene, CDR1 is SQVTM and CDR2 is ANQGSEA. The CDR3 loop spans 14 amino acids. The germline V and J ends were trimmed by 0 bases and 8 bases, with 14 bases remaining between them. CDR3 protein: CSVEDWLGRDEQFF. DNA of the CDR3: TGCAGCGTTGAAGATTGGCTAGGGAGAGATGAGCAGTTCTTC.

The table lists this clonotype with a few counts. V is TRBV21-1 and J is TRBJ2-3; the table calls TRBD2, which could not be checked here. TRBV21-1 is a listed pseudogene. The length of the CDR3 is 16 residues. CDR3 nucleotide sequence: TGTGCCAGCAGCACTAACAGGGACCTCCGGTGGGATACGCAGTATTTT. This sequence encodes CASSTNRDLRWDTQYF.